This entry lists 17 T cell receptor beta chains sequenced from one sample in a study of blood T cell repertoires in COVID-19. Repertoires were generated with immunoSEQ multiplex PCR, while TCRdb's copy carries only in-frame clones and drops some. This table holds approximately 220,000 clones, about 80% found once. The material sequenced was PBMCs or T cells enriched from blood (not recorded which). These receptor sequences come from a woman between 45 and 65 years old who had been exposed to COVID-19.

The chain recombines TRBV2 with TRBJ2-2; possible D gene TRBD2, 5 bases. The germline V gene has CDR1 SNHLY and CDR2 FYNNEI. There are 13 residues in the CDR3. The ends were cut back, 4 bases at V and 7 bases at J, with 10 bases in the middle. The CDR3 DNA reads as TGTGCCAGCAGTGGGATACGGGACGGGGAGCTGTTTTTT. Translating gives CASSGIRDGELFF.

The gene calls are TRBV5-1 and TRBJ2-1; 8 nucleotides agree with TRBD2. Per the germline V gene, CDR1 is SGHRS and CDR2 is YFSETQ. The V gene end was trimmed by 4 bases and the J gene end by 0 bases; junction bases not matched to a gene: 6. The CDR3 is made up of 16 amino acids. The CDR3 sequence: CASSPLAGSSYNEQFF. In DNA, the CDR3 is TGCGCCAGCAGCCCTTTAGCGGGGAGCTCCTACAATGAGCAGTTCTTC.

The chain recombines TRBV18 with TRBJ1-4; D gene uncertain. V dropped 6 bases and J dropped 6 bases, with 8 bases sitting between them. The CDR3 extends over 12 amino acids. CDR1 is KGHSH and CDR2 is LQKENI in the germline V gene. The CDR3 sequence is CASSFGDEKLFF. CDR3 coding DNA: TGTGCCAGCTCGTTCGGGGATGAAAAACTGTTTTTT. Combining the CDR3 with reference TRBV18 and TRBJ1-4 gives the whole variable domain NAGVMQNPRHLVRRRGQEARLRCSPMKGHSHVYWYRQLPEEGLKFMVYLQKENIIDESGMPKERFSAEFPKEGPSILRIQQVVRGDSAAYFCASSFGDEKLFFGSGTQLSVL.

The chain has TRBV12-3 or TRBV12-4 and TRBJ2-2, with a tentative D call TRBD2 (5 bases). CDR3 size: 13 residues. Trimming pared 5 bases from V and 5 bases from J, leaving 9 bases between. CDR3 loop: CASSPPGTGELFF. As DNA, the CDR3 is TGTGCCAGCAGTCCCCCGGGAACCGGGGAGCTGTTTTTT.

The chain carries TRBV6-5 and TRBJ2-1; 8 nucleotides match TRBD1. The germline gives CDR1 MNHEY, CDR2 SVGAGI. The V segment lost 4 bases and the J segment 6 bases; nucleotides outside the gene matches: 2. CDR3 length equals 13 residues. The CDR3 spells CASSWTGSNEQFF. DNA for the CDR3: TGTGCCAGCAGTTGGACAGGGTCCAATGAGCAGTTCTTC.

The CDR3 sequence: CSARQGARRETQYF. The CDR3 DNA is TGCAGCGCCCGACAGGGGGCGAGACGGGAGACCCAGTACTTC. The rearrangement links TRBV29-1 to TRBJ2-5, with TRBD1 matching over 10 bases. V lost 7 bases, J lost 5 bases, and 10 bases stayed unmatched. The CDR3 has 14 amino acids. Germline V lookup: CDR1 SQVTM, CDR2 ANQGSEA.

This chain connects TRBV11-2 to TRBJ1-2; TRBD1 matches 9 bases. J gave up 6 bases and V 3 bases, and 8 bases lay outside the gene matches. Germline assignment: CDR1 SGHAT and CDR2 FQNNGV. This CDR3 is built from 15 residues. CDR3 amino acids: CASSFSGTGTDGYTF. CDR3 sequence (DNA): TGTGCCAGCAGCTTCTCCGGGACAGGGACGGATGGCTACACCTTC.

This clone occurred a few times. The chain links TRBV4-3 to TRBJ2-3; D is undetermined. Germline lookup yields CDR1 LGHNA and CDR2 YSLEER. CDR3 length equals 15 residues. V gave up 0 bases and J gave up 4 bases, with 11 bases separating them. CDR3 sequence (DNA): TGCGCCAGCAGCCAAGAGTGGCAGGTGTCAGATACGCAGTATTTT. It is translated as CASSQEWQVSDTQYF.

J is TRBJ2-7 and V is TRBV11-2; 7 nucleotides align to TRBD1. V shed 10 bases and J 1 base; nucleotides not matched to a gene: 7. The CDR3 runs to 13 residues. CDR1 is SGHAT and CDR2 is FQNNGV in the germline V gene. The CDR3 DNA reads TGTGCCACCGGGACAGCACCTTCCTACGAGCAGTACTTC. This gives the protein CATGTAPSYEQYF.

The CDR3 bases are TGTGCAAGTCGCCCGCCCTCGACAGGGTGGGGCTACACCTTC. This encodes CASRPPSTGWGYTF. This chain links TRBV12-2 with TRBJ1-2; the D call TRBD1 from the table was never checked on the DNA. TRBV12-2 is marked as a pseudogene. The CDR3 extends over 14 amino acids.

The V and J genes are TRBV15 and TRBJ1-2; D possibly corresponds to TRBD1 (5 bases). CDR3 size: 18 residues. CDR1 and CDR2 from the germline V gene are LNHNV and YYDKDF (reference sequence). V was cut by 3 bases and J by 1 base, with 21 bases left in between. The CDR3 is CATSSAGDSLTHNYGYTF. For the CDR3, the DNA is TGTGCCACCAGCAGTGCTGGGGACTCCCTAACCCATAACTATGGCTACACCTTC.

This sequence joins TRBV15 and TRBJ1-2; D is ambiguous. The germline V gene has CDR1 LNHNV and CDR2 YYDKDF (reference sequence). Trimming shortened V by 0 bases and J by 8 bases, and 10 bases separated the two germline ends. The CDR3 length is 13 residues. In DNA, the CDR3 is TGTGCCACCAGCAGAGATAAACGGGAGGGCTACACCTTC. It translates to CATSRDKREGYTF. The variable domain in full, completed from reference TRBV15 and TRBJ1-2, reads DAMVIQNPRYQVTQFGKPVTLSCSQTLNHNVMYWYQQKSSQAPKLLFHYYDKDFNNEADTPDNFQSRRPNTSFCFLDIRSPGLGDTAMYLCATSRDKREGYTFGSGTRLTVV.

The chain uses TRBV14 and TRBJ2-3; no reliable D call. The V and J ends lost 5 bases and 2 bases respectively, with 14 bases between them. Germline V gives CDR1 SGHDN, CDR2 FVKESK. The CDR3 totals 15 residues. CDR3: CASSRQTMSTDTQYF. DNA for the CDR3: TGTGCCAGCAGCAGACAAACCATGTCCACAGATACGCAGTATTTT.

The V gene is TRBV7-7, the J gene TRBJ2-7, with 14 bases matching TRBD2. The CDR3 extends over 17 amino acids. J gave up 0 bases and V 5 bases, and 6 bases lay outside the gene matches. Germline loops: CDR1 SSHAT, CDR2 FNYEAQ (reference sequence). CDR3 amino acids: CASSPGLAGAFSYEQYF. Written as DNA, the CDR3 is TGTGCCAGCAGCCCGGGACTAGCGGGGGCCTTCTCCTACGAGCAGTACTTC.

The chain has TRBV4-1 and TRBJ1-2, with a tentative D call TRBD1 (6 bases). CDR1 is MGHRA and CDR2 is YSYEKL in the germline V gene. V was pared by 1 base and J by 4 bases, with 16 bases between. The CDR3 runs 16 residues. CDR3 residues: CASSQGNTGKPYGYTF. As DNA, the CDR3 is TGCGCCAGCAGCCAAGGTAATACAGGGAAACCCTATGGCTACACCTTC.

J is TRBJ2-7 and V is TRBV25-1; 7 nucleotides line up with TRBD2. V shed 6 bases, J shed 2 bases, and the junction held 10 bases outside the gene matches. CDR3 length: 15 residues. Germline CDR1 MGHDK, CDR2 SYGVNS. The CDR3 DNA follows: TGTGCCAGCAGGACTGGGGGGGTGGGTACCTACGAGCAGTACTTC. The encoded protein is CASRTGGVGTYEQYF.

The rearrangement links TRBV18 to TRBJ1-1, with D unresolved. The CDR3 is 13 amino acids. Germline V gene data show CDR1 as KGHSH and CDR2 as LQKENI. V lost 5 bases to trimming and J lost 1 base, with 8 bases between them. The DNA for the CDR3 is TGTGCCAGCTCAATCTCCTCGAACACTGAAGCTTTCTTT. Its protein is CASSISSNTEAFF.